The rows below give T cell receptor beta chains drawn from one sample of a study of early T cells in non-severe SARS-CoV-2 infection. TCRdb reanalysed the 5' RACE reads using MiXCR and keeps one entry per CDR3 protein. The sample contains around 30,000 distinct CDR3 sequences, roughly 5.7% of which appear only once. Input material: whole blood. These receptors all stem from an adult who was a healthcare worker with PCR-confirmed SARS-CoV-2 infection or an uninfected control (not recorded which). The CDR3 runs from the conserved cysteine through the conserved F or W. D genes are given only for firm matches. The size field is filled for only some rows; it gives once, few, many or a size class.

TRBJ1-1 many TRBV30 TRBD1 CAWSFGGTAEAFF TGTGCCTGGAGCTTCGGAGGGACAGCTGAAGCTTTCTTT
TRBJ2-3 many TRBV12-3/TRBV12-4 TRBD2 CASSLSGGGTDTQYF TGTGCCAGCAGCCTGAGCGGGGGAGGTACAGATACGCAGTATTTT
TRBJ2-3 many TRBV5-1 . CASSEGHFTDTQYF TGCGCCAGCAGTGAGGGGCACTTCACAGATACGCAGTATTTT
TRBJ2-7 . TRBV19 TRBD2 CASSIAGVSYEQYF TGTGCCAGTAGTATTGCGGGAGTCTCCTACGAGCAGTACTTC
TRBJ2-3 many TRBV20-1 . CSAERGGAADTQYF TGCAGTGCTGAGAGGGGGGGGGCAGCAGATACGCAGTATTTT
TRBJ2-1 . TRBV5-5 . CASSLVALEAGEQFF TGTGCCAGCAGCTTGGTGGCTTTGGAAGCTGGTGAGCAGTTCTTC
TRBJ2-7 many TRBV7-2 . CASSLRARRGEQYF TGTGCCAGCAGCTTAAGGGCCCGACGGGGCGAGCAGTACTTC
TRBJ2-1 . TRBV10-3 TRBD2 CAISESPLAGGRDEQFF TGTGCCATCAGTGAGTCACCTCTAGCGGGGGGTAGGGATGAGCAGTTCTTC
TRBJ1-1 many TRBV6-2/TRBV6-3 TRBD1 CASTRDRALITEAFF TGTGCCAGCACCCGAGACAGGGCGTTGATTACTGAAGCTTTCTTT
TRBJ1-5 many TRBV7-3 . CASSFSPDSNQPQHF TGTGCCAGCAGCTTCAGCCCGGATAGCAATCAGCCCCAGCATTTT
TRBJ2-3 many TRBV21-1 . CASSKRLAGGTDTQYF TGTGCCAGCAGCAAAAGACTAGCGGGGGGCACAGATACGCAGTATTTT
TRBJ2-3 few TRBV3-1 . CASSQQRGSVTDTQYF TGTGCCAGCAGCCAACAACGGGGGTCTGTTACAGATACGCAGTATTTT
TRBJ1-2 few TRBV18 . CASSPLEGGANYGYTF TGTGCCAGCTCACCATTGGAGGGGGGCGCTAACTATGGCTACACCTTC
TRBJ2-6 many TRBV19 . CASSISSSGANVLTF TGTGCCAGTAGTATCTCAAGCTCTGGGGCCAACGTCCTGACTTTC